This is a list of T cell receptor beta chains from one sample in a study of CD8 T cells in Susac syndrome. TCRdb re-called the immunoSEQ multiplex PCR reads through MiXCR, storing one row per CDR3 protein. Of under 200,000 distinct CDR3 sequences detected, about 95% appear once; the ten largest clones hold approximately 0.094%. The sequenced sample was CD4+ T cells from PBMCs. The receptors here all came from a human donor in good health. CDR3s include the opening cysteine and the closing phenylalanine or tryptophan. A D gene is named only where the DNA matches it firmly. Only part of the rows carry a size: once, few, many, or a class if the clone is expanded.

V: TRBV20-1; D: .; size: once; J: TRBJ1-2; DNA: TGCAGTGCTAGAGAGACAGACTATGGCTACACCTTC; CDR3: CSARETDYGYTF
V: TRBV29-1; D: .; size: .; J: TRBJ1-3; DNA: TGCAGCGTTCGAGGCAGGGCCTCTGGAAACACCATATATTTT; CDR3: CSVRGRASGNTIYF
V: TRBV4-3; D: .; size: .; J: TRBJ2-3; DNA: TGCGCCAGCAGCCAAGAATGGAGACACGGGACAGATACGCAGTATTTT; CDR3: CASSQEWRHGTDTQYF
V: TRBV20-1; D: TRBD1; size: .; J: TRBJ1-2; DNA: TGCAGTGCCGAACAGGGGGAATATGGCTACACCTTC; CDR3: CSAEQGEYGYTF
V: TRBV4-3; D: TRBD1; size: .; J: TRBJ1-1; DNA: TGCGCCAGCGGGGACAGGGTAGTGAACACTGAAGCTTTCTTT; CDR3: CASGDRVVNTEAFF
V: TRBV12-3/TRBV12-4; D: TRBD2; size: .; J: TRBJ2-1; DNA: TGTGCCAGCAGTTTAGCCTTAGCGGGAGCAAGCGATGAGCAGTTCTTC; CDR3: CASSLALAGASDEQFF
V: TRBV12-3/TRBV12-4; D: .; size: .; J: TRBJ2-5; DNA: TGTGCCAGCAGTCCGCTCGTGGGGGTACAGACCCAGTACTTC; CDR3: CASSPLVGVQTQYF
V: TRBV25-1; D: .; size: .; J: TRBJ1-5; DNA: TGTGCCAGCAGTGCTTCGGATGGGGTCCAGCCCCAGCATTTT; CDR3: CASSASDGVQPQHF
V: TRBV30; D: TRBD2; size: .; J: TRBJ2-1; DNA: TGTGCCTGGAGGAGGGGGCTAGCGGGAGGGGATGAGCAGTTCTTC; CDR3: CAWRRGLAGGDEQFF
V: TRBV18; D: .; size: .; J: TRBJ1-4; DNA: TGTGCCAGCTCACCACAGGACCAGGCTTTCGGGGAAAAACTGTTTTTT; CDR3: CASSPQDQAFGEKLFF
V: TRBV2; D: TRBD1; size: .; J: TRBJ1-2; DNA: TGTGCCAGCATTAGGGGACAGGGGACCTATGGCTACACCTTC; CDR3: CASIRGQGTYGYTF
V: TRBV6-5; D: TRBD1; size: .; J: TRBJ1-2; DNA: TGTGCCACGATGAGGACAGGGTATAACTATGGCTACACCTTC; CDR3: CATMRTGYNYGYTF
V: TRBV24-1; D: TRBD2; size: .; J: TRBJ2-3; DNA: TGTGCCACCAGTGATCAGACTAGCGGGGATTTCACAGATACGCAGTATTTT; CDR3: CATSDQTSGDFTDTQYF
V: TRBV12-3/TRBV12-4; D: .; size: .; J: TRBJ1-1; DNA: TGTGCCAGCAGTCCTAATCCGACAGGGAACACTGAAGCTTTCTTT; CDR3: CASSPNPTGNTEAFF
V: TRBV7-9; D: TRBD1; size: .; J: TRBJ1-5; DNA: TGTGCCAGCAGCTTAGGAGACAGGGACCAAGCTCCCCAGCATTTT; CDR3: CASSLGDRDQAPQHF
V: TRBV29-1; D: .; size: .; J: TRBJ2-5; DNA: TGCTCGGCAGCCCAAGAGACCCAGTACTTC; CDR3: CSAAQETQYF
V: TRBV12-3/TRBV12-4; D: .; size: .; J: TRBJ1-2; DNA: TGTGCCAGCAGCTTATCGAACTATGGCTACACCTTC; CDR3: CASSLSNYGYTF
V: TRBV12-3/TRBV12-4; D: TRBD2; size: .; J: TRBJ2-1; DNA: TGTGCCAGCAGTAAGAGCGGGGGGACTTACAATGAGCAGTTCTTC; CDR3: CASSKSGGTYNEQFF
V: TRBV12-3/TRBV12-4; D: TRBD2; size: .; J: TRBJ2-1; DNA: TGTGCCAGCACTGGGACTAGCGGGGCATGGGAGCAGTTCTTC; CDR3: CASTGTSGAWEQFF
V: TRBV20-1; D: .; size: .; J: TRBJ1-2; DNA: TGCAGTGCTAGTCGGGGAAACGACTATGGCTACACCTTC; CDR3: CSASRGNDYGYTF
V: TRBV10-3; D: .; size: .; J: TRBJ2-7; DNA: TGTGCCGGCGGTAGCGGCGAGTTGTCCTACGAGCAGTACTTC; CDR3: CAGGSGELSYEQYF
V: TRBV29-1; D: .; size: .; J: TRBJ2-5; DNA: TGCAGCGTCACCCCGACAGTGCAAGAGACCCAGTACTTC; CDR3: CSVTPTVQETQYF
V: TRBV5-1; D: TRBD1; size: .; J: TRBJ2-7; DNA: TGCGCCAGCAGCATACCGACAGGGTCCGACGAGCAGTACTTC; CDR3: CASSIPTGSDEQYF
V: TRBV29-1; D: .; size: .; J: TRBJ1-1; DNA: TGCAGCGGTGAATCGGGCACTGAAGCTTTCTTT; CDR3: CSGESGTEAFF
V: TRBV5-1; D: TRBD2; size: once; J: TRBJ2-3; DNA: TGCGCCAGCAGCCGGGGACTACAAGCGGTCCGGAGCACAGATACGCAGTATTTT; CDR3: CASSRGLQAVRSTDTQYF
V: TRBV20-1; D: TRBD1; size: .; J: TRBJ1-1; DNA: TGCAGTGCTAGAGATCCCCGGACAGGGTGGACTGAAGCTTTCTTT; CDR3: CSARDPRTGWTEAFF
V: TRBV15; D: TRBD2; size: .; J: TRBJ2-2; DNA: TGTGCCACCAGCCCCACTAGCGGGGACACCGGGGAGCTGTTTTTT; CDR3: CATSPTSGDTGELFF
V: TRBV6-2/TRBV6-3; D: TRBD2; size: .; J: TRBJ2-5; DNA: TGTGCCAGCAGGACTAGCGGACAAGAGACCCAGTACTTC; CDR3: CASRTSGQETQYF
V: TRBV7-9; D: .; size: .; J: TRBJ1-1; DNA: TGTGCCAGCAGCTTAGCCGGGGACACTGAAGCTTTCTTT; CDR3: CASSLAGDTEAFF
V: TRBV20-1; D: .; size: .; J: TRBJ2-5; DNA: TGCAGTGCTAGGGTCGCAGGGGCGGGAGCGGCAGAGACCCAGTACTTC; CDR3: CSARVAGAGAAETQYF
V: TRBV3-1; D: .; size: .; J: TRBJ2-5; DNA: TGTGCCAGCAGCCAAGGTTGGCAGGGGACAGAGACCCAGTACTTC; CDR3: CASSQGWQGTETQYF
V: TRBV3-1; D: .; size: .; J: TRBJ2-5; DNA: TGTGCCAGCAGCCAAGACGTAGCGGTCTACGTAGAGACCCAGTACTTC; CDR3: CASSQDVAVYVETQYF
V: TRBV3-1; D: TRBD1; size: .; J: TRBJ1-6; DNA: TGTGCCAGCAGCCAAGAACGGACAGGGGGATCACCCCTCCACTTT; CDR3: CASSQERTGGSPLHF
V: TRBV20-1; D: TRBD2; size: .; J: TRBJ2-1; DNA: TGCAGTGCTCCGACTAGCGGGAGGACCGGCGAGCAGTTCTTC; CDR3: CSAPTSGRTGEQFF
V: TRBV29-1; D: TRBD2; size: few; J: TRBJ2-1; DNA: TGCAGCGTTGGGACTAGCGAGCAGTTCTTC; CDR3: CSVGTSEQFF
V: TRBV7-9; D: .; size: .; J: TRBJ1-5; DNA: TGTGCCAGCAGCTTAGGTACGGGAGGGTTTAGCAATCAGCCCCAGCATTTT; CDR3: CASSLGTGGFSNQPQHF
V: TRBV14; D: TRBD2; size: .; J: TRBJ2-3; DNA: TGTGCCAGCAGCCCCTTTAGCGGGAGGGCCGATACGCAGTATTTT; CDR3: CASSPFSGRADTQYF
V: TRBV20-1; D: .; size: once; J: TRBJ1-1; DNA: TGCAGTGCTAGAGAGGCCGGTTTCGGACGGTTGAACACTGAAGCTTTCTTT; CDR3: CSAREAGFGRLNTEAFF